The sequence of this T cell receptor (beta chain) was determined in a study of Graves' ophthalmopathy and Graves' hyperthyroidism. Study background: The term stable hyperthyroidism indicated an absence of ophthalmopathy within 18 months of follow-up.

This clonotype occurred a few times. Antigen: not known. Newly diagnosed hyperthyroidism donors, aged 18 to 65, duration under 2 months. Exclusion covered patients with other autoimmune diseases or uncontrolled infections (as well as pregnancy or lactation). Points from the study as a whole: Appearing in blood as well were most expanded thyroid clonotypes above 0.001 frequency.

RNA transcripts provided the template for amplifying TCR beta CDR3 regions. HTBI-primed first-round RT-PCR preceded second-round multiplex PCR. TCRdb recomputed calls from the multiplex PCR reads with MiXCR, one row per CDR3 protein. This sample has around 1,200,000 distinct CDR3 sequences, with less than 45% found just once. Per the germline V gene, CDR1 is LGHNA and CDR2 is YSLEER. V lost 3 bases and J lost 9, with 14 bases in between. The CDR3 contains 14 residues. Sequenced: peripheral blood or thyroid tissue (not recorded which). This clonotype was sampled from an adult man with Graves' hyperthyroidism. The chain combines TRBV4-3 with TRBJ1-4, with D tentatively TRBD1 (5 bases). CDR3 coding DNA: TGCGCCAGCAGCCACGGGGGTCTTAGTCAAAAACTGTTTTTT. It translates to CASSHGGLSQKLFF.